The 32 T cell receptor beta chains in this list originate from one sample, sequenced in a study of shared T cell receptors in the human thymus. This table comes from immunoSEQ multiplex PCR, and its TCRdb copy is limited to in-frame clones, with some not included. There are about 660,000 clones in the sample; 70% to 90% occur only once, and roughly 0.0086% lies in the top ten. The sample was also reused in another study, on human thymus T cells.

The material sequenced was thymocytes. These receptors all stem from a boy in the first two years of life with a congenital heart defect.

This clone was counted a single time. The chain carries TRBV28 and TRBJ2-7; TRBD2 agrees at 13 bases. V was pared by 4 bases and J by 3 bases, with 9 bases of the junction left unmatched. The CDR3 consists of 17 residues. Germline V gene lookup returns CDR1 MDHEN and CDR2 SYDVKM. The CDR3 here is CASSSPPTSGRNYEQYF. The DNA of the CDR3 is TGTGCCAGCAGTTCCCCCCCGACTAGCGGGAGGAACTACGAGCAGTACTTC.

This clone was counted between two and nine times. The chain links TRBV15 to TRBJ2-1; D gene ambiguous. CDR3 length: 14 residues. Germline CDR1 reads LNHNV; CDR2 reads YYDKDF (reference sequence). Trimming took off 2 bases at V and 4 bases at J, with 9 bases between the two ends. The CDR3 loop is CATSRPSEYNEQFF. CDR3 nucleotide sequence: TGTGCCACCAGCAGACCGAGCGAATACAATGAGCAGTTCTTC.

This clone was detected once. The chain joins TRBV30 to TRBJ1-6; D is perhaps TRBD1 (5 bases). Trimming shortened V by 1 base and J by 11 bases, and 6 bases separated the two germline ends. The CDR3 consists of 11 residues. From germline, CDR1 is GTSNPN and CDR2 SVGIG (reference sequence). This chain's CDR3 is CAWSAGPPLHF. The CDR3 DNA sequence: TGTGCCTGGAGTGCAGGGCCACCCCTCCACTTT.

The chain uses TRBV27 and TRBJ1-2, with D possibly matching TRBD1 (6 bases). Germline V CDR1 and CDR2: MNHEY, SMNVEV (reference sequence). CDR3 length: 15 amino acids. With 5 bases removed from V and 4 bases from J, the gap between germline ends came to 17 bases. This CDR3 reads CASSPGRGRAYGYTF. The CDR3 DNA is TGTGCCAGCAGTCCCGGCAGGGGAAGGGCCTATGGCTACACCTTC.

Only one count was recorded for this clone. This sequence joins TRBV19 and TRBJ1-1, with D possibly being TRBD1 (5 bases). From germline, CDR1 is LNHDA and CDR2 SQIVND (reference sequence). The CDR3 length is 13 residues. The V and J ends lost 5 bases and 7 bases respectively, with 14 bases between them. The CDR3 nucleotides are TGTGCCAGTAGTCCCGGGACGGGAGGTGAAGCTTTCTTT. Translating it yields CASSPGTGGEAFF.

The V call is TRBV11-2, the J call TRBJ2-1, with 11 nucleotides matching TRBD1. CDR3 length equals 13 residues. V shed 6 bases, J shed 12 bases, and the junction held 7 bases outside the gene matches. Germline CDR1 SGHAT, CDR2 FQNNGV. In DNA, the CDR3 is TGTGCCAGCAGGGGACAGGGGGAAAGGGGGCAGTTCTTC. Translation gives CASRGQGERGQFF.

This chain uses TRBV11-3 with TRBJ1-1; the match to TRBD1 covers 8 bases. Germline V gene sequence: CDR1 SGHNT, CDR2 YENEEA. This CDR3 contains 17 residues. Trimming cost V 2 bases and J 3 bases; bases outside gene matches: 11. In DNA form, the CDR3 reads TGTGCCAGCAGCTTAACCCCCTTCGACAGGGGCTACACTGAAGCTTTCTTT. It encodes CASSLTPFDRGYTEAFF.

With regard to this clone: Mismatch with germline at one junction end may stem from a read error. The chain couples TRBV5-5 to TRBJ1-5; perhaps TRBD1 as D (6 bases). This CDR3 is built from 17 residues. CDR1 and CDR2 from the germline V gene are SGHKS and YYEKEE (reference sequence). The CDR3 DNA reads TGTGCCAGCACCTTGACCCTTCGGGACACACCCAATCAGCCCCAGCATTTT. This translates into CASTLTLRDTPNQPQHF.

This chain uses TRBV10-2 with TRBJ2-3; TRBD2 might be the D (5 bases). There are 16 residues in the CDR3. V was pared by 0 bases and J by 4 bases, with 14 bases between. CDR1 is WSHSY, CDR2 SAAADI, per germline. The DNA for the CDR3 is TGCGCCAGCAGTGAGTCACCGCCTAGCAGCCCAGATACGCAGTATTTT. It encodes CASSESPPSSPDTQYF.

This chain uses TRBV5-4 with TRBJ2-1; TRBD1 aligns across 7 bases. CDR1 SGHNT and CDR2 YYREEE come from the germline V gene (reference sequence). The CDR3 covers 17 residues. J gave up 3 bases and V 1 base, and 10 bases lay outside the gene matches. The CDR3 nucleotides are TGTGCCAGCAGCTTGCTATCCGGGACAGAGGACTACAATGAGCAGTTCTTC. Translation gives CASSLLSGTEDYNEQFF. Filled out from reference TRBV5-4 and TRBJ2-1, the complete variable domain reads ETGVTQSPTHLIKTRGQQVTLRCSSQSGHNTVSWYQQALGQGPQFIFQYYREEENGRGNFPPRFSGLQFPNYSSELNVNALELDDSALYLCASSLLSGTEDYNEQFFGPGTRLTVL.

In the case of this clone: The sample holds other DNA sequences that translate to the same CDR3. The chain is built from TRBV28 and TRBJ2-7; D might be TRBD1 (5 bases). Between the trimmed V and J ends, which lost 2 bases and 2 bases, there was a span of 10 bases. Germline assignment: CDR1 MDHEN and CDR2 SYDVKM. This CDR3 has 14 amino acids. CDR3 loop: CASSLRGSPYEQYF. The CDR3 bases are TGTGCCAGCAGTTTAAGGGGTAGCCCCTACGAGCAGTACTTC.

The V call is TRBV5-6, the J call TRBJ2-5; weak D call: TRBD2 (5 bases). The CDR3 contains 13 residues. V lost 4 bases and J 3 bases, leaving 10 bases between the germline ends. Looked up from germline, CDR1 is SGHDT and CDR2 is YYEEEE. The CDR3 bases are TGTGCCAGCAGCCTACTAGAAAAAGAGACCCAGTACTTC. Translating it yields CASSLLEKETQYF.

The chain couples TRBV7-2 to TRBJ1-4; 9 nucleotides match TRBD1. This CDR3 is 16 amino acids long. CDR1 is SGHTA, CDR2 FQGNSA, per germline. V lost 5 bases to trimming and J lost 5 bases; unmatched junction nucleotides: 9. Written as DNA, the CDR3 is TGTGCCAGCAGCGTGGACAGGGGATCTTCAAATGAAAAACTGTTTTTT. Its protein is CASSVDRGSSNEKLFF. The full variable domain, rest sourced from reference TRBV7-2 and TRBJ1-4, is GAGVSQSPSNKVTEKGKDVELRCDPISGHTALYWYRQSLGQGLEFLIYFQGNSAPDKSGLPSDRFSAERTGGSVSTLTIQRTQQEDSAVYLCASSVDRGSSNEKLFFGSGTQLSVL.

This clone was seen a handful of times. This chain joins TRBV28 and TRBJ2-7; D is uncertain. Per germline, CDR1 MDHEN and CDR2 SYDVKM. This CDR3 is built from 13 residues. V lost 4 bases to trimming and J lost 3 bases, with 10 bases between them. As DNA, the CDR3 is TGTGCCAGCAGTTCTGAAGTCGGCTACGAGCAGTACTTC. Encoded protein: CASSSEVGYEQYF.

The V and J genes are TRBV28 and TRBJ1-5, with TRBD1 matching over 9 bases. The CDR3 covers 18 residues. V lost 4 bases and J lost 0; bases outside the gene matches: 10. The germline V gene has CDR1 MDHEN and CDR2 SYDVKM. For the CDR3, the DNA is TGTGCCAGCAGTTGCGACAGGGGGATTCAGCGTAGCAATCAGCCCCAGCATTTT. It yields the protein CASSCDRGIQRSNQPQHF.

The rearrangement links TRBV11-3 to TRBJ2-3; 7 nucleotides line up with TRBD1. Germline V gives CDR1 SGHNT, CDR2 YENEEA. The CDR3 loop spans 17 amino acids. The J segment lost 1 base and the V segment lost 3 bases, leaving 10 bases of the junction unmatched. CDR3 protein: CASSLGTGVLRTDTQYF. CDR3 sequence (DNA): TGTGCCAGCAGCTTGGGTACAGGGGTTTTACGCACAGATACGCAGTATTTT.

This chain links TRBV27 with TRBJ2-7; TRBD1 matches 9 bases. The V segment lost 6 bases and the J segment 1 base; nucleotides outside the gene matches: 7. The CDR3 extends over 15 amino acids. CDR1 is MNHEY, CDR2 SMNVEV, per germline (reference sequence). The CDR3 DNA is TGTGCCAGCAGGGGACAGGGCGAAGGGTCCTACGAGCAGTACTTC. It encodes CASRGQGEGSYEQYF.

The chain uses TRBV7-8 and TRBJ1-2; D uncertain. The germline V and J ends were trimmed by 5 bases and 4 bases, with 5 bases remaining between them. Per germline, CDR1 SGHVS and CDR2 FQNEAQ. The CDR3 is 11 residues long. CDR3 sequence (DNA): TGTGCCAGCAGCCGGGGCTATGGCTACACCTTC. Its translation: CASSRGYGYTF.

This clone came up a few times. This chain uses TRBV5-6 with TRBJ2-3; tentatively, D is TRBD2 (5 bases). Germline values: CDR1 SGHDT, CDR2 YYEEEE. This CDR3 spans 13 amino acids. Trimming stripped 4 bases from V and 8 bases from J, with 14 bases between. The CDR3 reads CASSPKRGGTQYF. The CDR3 DNA reads TGTGCCAGCAGCCCCAAACGGGGTGGTACGCAGTATTTT.

The chain carries TRBV28 and TRBJ2-5; 10 nucleotides align to TRBD2. The CDR3 runs 18 residues. J gave up 6 bases and V 1 base, and 14 bases lay outside the gene matches. CDR1 MDHEN and CDR2 SYDVKM come from the germline V gene. The CDR3 is CASSLSGPGLAGEKTQYF. CDR3 coding DNA: TGTGCCAGCAGTTTATCAGGGCCCGGGCTAGCGGGGGAGAAGACCCAGTACTTC.

This chain uses TRBV28 with TRBJ2-5, with 13 bases that match TRBD2. Trimming took 4 bases from V and 5 from J; bases not matched to a gene: 16. The length of the CDR3 is 19 residues. The germline V gene encodes CDR1 MDHEN and CDR2 SYDVKM. The CDR3 region is CASSSTSGRAWERCETQYF. The CDR3 DNA reads TGTGCCAGCAGTTCAACTAGCGGGAGGGCCTGGGAGAGGTGCGAGACCCAGTACTTC.

The chain employs TRBV4-2 and TRBJ1-5, with no clear D. CDR1 is LGHNA, CDR2 YNFKEQ, per germline. There are 16 residues in the CDR3. V was shortened by 0 bases and J by 4 bases, with 13 bases between the two germline ends. The CDR3 DNA follows: TGTGCCAGCAGCCAAGATCACGACTGGGAGAATCAGCCCCAGCATTTT. Amino acids: CASSQDHDWENQPQHF.

The chain couples TRBV27 to TRBJ2-1; the D gene is possibly TRBD2 (6 bases). The V gene's germline CDR1 is MNHEY and CDR2 SMNVEV (reference sequence). Trimming removed 6 bases at V and 10 bases at J, with 34 bases between. This CDR3 contains 19 residues. CDR3 sequence reads: CASSQRDFFAPLHTQEQFF. Written as DNA, the CDR3 is TGTGCCAGCAGCCAACGGGACTTTTTTGCTCCCTTACACACACAGGAGCAGTTCTTC.

This chain links TRBV5-4 with TRBJ1-1; TRBD1 aligns across 8 bases. This CDR3 is built from 19 residues. Germline V gene lookup returns CDR1 SGHNT and CDR2 YYREEE (reference sequence). The J segment lost 3 bases and the V segment lost 6 bases, leaving 22 bases of the junction unmatched. The CDR3 is CASNRDRPLSGGLDTEAFF. The CDR3 region has the DNA TGTGCCAGCAACCGGGACAGGCCGTTGTCGGGTGGGTTGGACACTGAAGCTTTCTTT.

The chain carries TRBV6-5 and TRBJ2-7, with D possibly matching TRBD1 (5 bases). The CDR3 runs 15 residues. Germline CDR1 MNHEY, CDR2 SVGAGI. The ends were cut back, 6 bases at V and 0 bases at J, with 15 bases in the middle. In nucleotides, the CDR3 is TGTGCCAGCAGACCTACAGGTTATCCCTCCTACGAGCAGTACTTC. This translates into CASRPTGYPSYEQYF.

This clone was counted once. The chain employs TRBV19 and TRBJ1-2, with TRBD1 matching over 8 bases. V shed 4 bases, J shed 4 bases, and the junction held 11 bases outside the gene matches. There are 16 residues in the CDR3. Germline V gives CDR1 LNHDA, CDR2 SQIVND (reference sequence). In nucleotides, the CDR3 is TGTGCCAGTAGTACAATGCCCGGGACAGGATTCTATGGCTACACCTTC. As protein: CASSTMPGTGFYGYTF.

This sequence joins TRBV18 and TRBJ2-1; TRBD2 matches 14 bases. CDR1 and CDR2 from the germline V gene are KGHSH and LQKENI. This CDR3 has 17 residues. V lost 5 bases, J lost 4 bases, and 7 bases stayed unmatched. In nucleotides, the CDR3 is TGTGCCAGCTCAACTCGACTAGCGGGAGGGCCGTACAATGAGCAGTTCTTC. This sequence encodes CASSTRLAGGPYNEQFF.

This clone was recorded once. The rearrangement uses TRBV2 and TRBJ2-2; TRBD1 agrees at 9 bases. V lost 7 bases and J lost 6; bases outside the gene matches: 15. The CDR3 runs 17 residues. Germline loops: CDR1 SNHLY, CDR2 FYNNEI. This CDR3 is CASTAPGTGTRSGELFF. DNA for the CDR3: TGTGCCAGCACCGCACCCGGGACAGGGACCCGGTCCGGGGAGCTGTTTTTT.

The gene calls are TRBV7-2 and TRBJ2-7; 8 bases match TRBD1. J gave up 6 bases and V 1 base, and 8 bases lay outside the gene matches. The CDR3 totals 15 residues. Germline V gene data show CDR1 as SGHTA and CDR2 as FQGNSA. CDR3 protein: CASSLEGQVLAEQYF. The CDR3 nucleotides read TGTGCCAGCAGCTTAGAGGGACAGGTCCTCGCCGAGCAGTACTTC.

The genes are TRBV11-2 and TRBJ1-6; 9 positions match TRBD1. The CDR3 extends over 15 amino acids. V shed 1 base and J 9 bases; nucleotides not matched to a gene: 4. Germline V gene sequence: CDR1 SGHAT, CDR2 FQNNGV. The CDR3 region is CASSLVGQGRSPLHF. The CDR3 nucleotides read TGTGCCAGCAGCTTAGTGGGACAGGGACGTTCACCCCTCCACTTT.

CDR3 in amino acids: CASSYTTRDSFYGYTF. Written as DNA, the CDR3 is TGTGCCAGCAGTTACACCACTCGGGACAGCTTCTATGGCTACACCTTC. V usage is TRBV6-5 and J usage is TRBJ1-2; 7 bases align to TRBD1. Germline V gene sequence: CDR1 MNHEY, CDR2 SVGAGI. The CDR3 has 16 amino acids. V dropped 2 bases and J dropped 4; count of bases not matched to a gene: 10.

This chain uses TRBV27 with TRBJ2-3, with no clear D. V was cut by 3 bases and J by 0 bases, with 4 bases left in between. CDR3 length: 13 amino acids. Per germline, CDR1 MNHEY and CDR2 SMNVEV (reference sequence). The chain's CDR3 is CASSFRSTDTQYF. The CDR3 region has the DNA TGTGCCAGCAGTTTCCGTAGCACAGATACGCAGTATTTT.